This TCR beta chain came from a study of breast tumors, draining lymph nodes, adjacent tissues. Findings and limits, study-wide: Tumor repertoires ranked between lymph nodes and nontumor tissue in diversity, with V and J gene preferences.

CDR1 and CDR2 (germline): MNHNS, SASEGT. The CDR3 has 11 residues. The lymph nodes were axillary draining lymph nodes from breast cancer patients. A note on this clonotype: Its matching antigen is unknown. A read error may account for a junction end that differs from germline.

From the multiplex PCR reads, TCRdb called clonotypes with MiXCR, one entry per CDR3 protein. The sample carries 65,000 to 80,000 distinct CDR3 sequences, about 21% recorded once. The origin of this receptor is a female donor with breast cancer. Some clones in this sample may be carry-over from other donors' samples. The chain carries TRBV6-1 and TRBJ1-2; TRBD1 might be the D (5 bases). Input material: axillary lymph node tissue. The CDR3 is CASSEGASGFF. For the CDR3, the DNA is TGTGCCAGCAGTGAAGGGGCGTCAGGGTTTTTC.